This TCR beta chain is drawn from a study of T cells after yellow fever vaccination. TCRdb reprocessed the 5' RACE reads via MiXCR and lists one record per CDR3 protein. This table holds some 260,000 distinct CDR3 sequences, about 5.2% found once. Trimming left V 1 base short and J 4 bases short, with 3 bases between. The CDR3 sequence is 12 residues long. Germline V lookup: CDR1 SEHNR, CDR2 FQNEAQ (reference sequence). This clonotype was detected many times. The chain couples TRBV7-9 to TRBJ2-3, with D unresolved. The sequence was obtained from a man younger than 30 who received the YFV17D yellow fever vaccine. Sequenced here: CD4+ T cells sorted from PBMCs, sampled on the day of the yellow fever booster vaccination. In nucleotides, the CDR3 is TGTGCCAGCAGCTTAGAGTCAGATACGCAGTATTTT. Its translation is CASSLESDTQYF.